A selection of T cell receptor beta chains follows, all from one sample in a study of OX40 agonist ivuxolimab in advanced cancers. Data came from immunoSEQ multiplex PCR; TCRdb stores just in-frame clones and leaves some out. The sample holds 35,000 to 50,000 clones, roughly 90% seen once. The source was CD4+ or CD8+ T cells sorted from blood, collected in a trial of the OX40 agonist ivuxolimab. These receptors originate from an adult with an advanced solid tumor such as melanoma, head and neck, liver or kidney cancer. CDR3s include the opening cysteine and the closing phenylalanine or tryptophan. A D gene is named only where the DNA matches it firmly. The size of a clone is reported for some rows only, either as once, few or many, or as a class for expanded clones.

j_gene	abundance	d_gene	v_gene	CDR3aa	CDR3nt
TRBJ2-5	-	-	TRBV7-2	CASSTEGARRETQYF	TGTGCCAGCAGCACGGAGGGGGCCCGTCGGGAGACCCAGTACTTC
TRBJ1-2	-	TRBD1	TRBV5-1	CASSPGRRDRVPNNYGYTF	TGCGCCAGCAGCCCTGGGCGCCGGGACAGGGTGCCGAATAACTATGGCTATACCTTC
TRBJ2-7	-	TRBD2	TRBV7-2	CASSLAGQAYEQYF	TGTGCCAGCAGCCTAGCGGGACAAGCCTACGAGCAGTACTTC
TRBJ2-7	-	-	TRBV4-2	CASSQDPPASWFDEQYF	TGTGCCAGCAGCCAGGACCCCCCGGCTAGTTGGTTTGACGAGCAGTACTTC
TRBJ1-1	-	TRBD1	TRBV28	CASSSIRDRARRTEAFF	TGTGCCAGCAGTTCGATCCGGGACAGGGCTCGGCGGACTGAAGCTTTCTTT
TRBJ1-6	few	-	TRBV28	CASSLSGLRSPLHF	TGTGCCAGCAGTTTATCAGGGTTAAGGTCACCCCTCCACTTT
TRBJ2-1	-	TRBD1	TRBV7-6	CASRATGGQYNEQFF	TGTGCCAGCAGGGCTACAGGGGGGCAATACAATGAGCAGTTCTTC
TRBJ2-1	-	-	TRBV10-3	CAISEDLAASEQFF	TGTGCCATCAGTGAGGACCTAGCTGCCTCTGAGCAGTTCTTC
TRBJ2-1	-	-	TRBV10-3	CATSGVGEVAEQFF	TGTGCCACCAGTGGAGTGGGAGAGGTGGCTGAGCAGTTCTTC
TRBJ2-5	-	TRBD1	TRBV5-4	CASSSDRGQGTQYF	TGTGCCAGCAGCTCGGACAGGGGGCAGGGGACCCAGTACTTC
TRBJ1-1	-	TRBD1	TRBV5-4	CASSLAGGNMNTEAFF	TGTGCCAGCAGCTTGGCAGGGGGCAATATGAACACTGAAGCTTTCTTT
TRBJ2-1	-	TRBD2	TRBV6-1	CASSALAGALDEQFF	TGTGCCAGCAGTGCTCTAGCGGGAGCCTTAGATGAGCAGTTCTTC
TRBJ2-1	-	TRBD2	TRBV19	CASEANSGSRNEQFF	TGTGCCAGTGAGGCTAATAGCGGGAGTCGAAATGAGCAGTTCTTC
TRBJ2-7	-	-	TRBV7-2	CASSLGTRSSYEQYF	TGTGCCAGCAGCCTTGGGACGAGGAGCTCCTACGAGCAGTACTTC
TRBJ2-5	-	-	TRBV6-5	CASSYSRQETQYF	TGTGCCAGCAGTTACTCGAGACAAGAGACCCAGTACTTC
TRBJ1-6	-	TRBD1	TRBV30	CAWGDSRDSPLHF	TGTGCCTGGGGGGACAGCCGGGATTCACCCCTCCACTTT
TRBJ2-7	-	TRBD2	TRBV30	CAWGTSGLGEQYF	TGTGCCTGGGGGACTAGCGGCCTGGGAGAGCAGTACTTC
TRBJ1-1	few	-	TRBV19	CASRGPVGTKAFF	TGTGCCAGTAGGGGCCCTGTCGGAACTAAAGCTTTCTTT
TRBJ2-7	-	-	TRBV7-3	CASSFVPGYEQYF	TGTGCCAGCAGCTTTGTCCCCGGCTACGAGCAGTACTTC
TRBJ2-1	-	-	TRBV7-2	CASTPRGGSAINEQFF	TGTGCCAGCACCCCAAGGGGCGGGTCAGCGATCAATGAGCAGTTCTTC
TRBJ1-5	-	-	TRBV6-1	CASSQDRDSNQPQHF	TGTGCCAGCAGTCAGGACAGAGATAGCAATCAGCCCCAGCATTTT
TRBJ1-5	few	TRBD1	TRBV5-5	CASSGSGTGASGQPQHF	TGTGCCAGCAGCGGATCCGGGACAGGGGCCTCGGGACAGCCCCAGCATTTT
TRBJ1-3	-	TRBD1	TRBV5-1	CASRTPGQATFSGNTIYF	TGCGCCAGTCGAACCCCGGGACAGGCGACTTTCTCTGGAAACACCATATATTTT
TRBJ2-1	-	TRBD1	TRBV6-5	CASSGQGWGNEQFF	TGTGCCAGCAGCGGACAGGGCTGGGGCAATGAGCAGTTCTTC
TRBJ2-1	-	-	TRBV10-3	CAMGGGTTYNEQFF	TGTGCCATGGGAGGTGGTACGACCTACAATGAGCAGTTCTTC
TRBJ2-3	-	-	TRBV7-9	CASSLFSQSDTQYF	TGTGCCAGCAGCTTGTTTTCCCAAAGTGATACGCAGTATTTT
TRBJ2-3	once	-	TRBV7-3	CASSTGTSRTTQYF	TGTGCCAGCAGCACGGGGACTTCCCGCACTACGCAGTATTTT
TRBJ2-5	-	-	TRBV28	CASRTPAGAGETQYF	TGTGCCAGCAGGACCCCCGCAGGGGCTGGGGAGACCCAGTACTTC
TRBJ2-2	-	TRBD2	TRBV7-3	CASSATSVNTGELFF	TGTGCCAGCAGCGCCACTAGCGTAAACACCGGGGAGCTGTTTTTT
TRBJ2-7	-	-	TRBV5-4	CASSQRQGGTYEQYF	TGTGCCAGCAGCCAAAGACAGGGCGGGACCTACGAGCAGTACTTC
TRBJ2-7	-	TRBD1	TRBV5-1	CASSFTDRGVNEQYF	TGCGCCAGCAGCTTCACTGACAGGGGGGTTAACGAGCAGTACTTC
TRBJ1-3	once	-	TRBV10-3	CAISESGRNSGNTIYF	TGTGCCATCAGTGAGTCAGGACGGAACTCTGGAAACACCATATATTTT
TRBJ1-5	-	-	TRBV28	CASVSASQGSQPQHF	TGTGCCAGCGTGTCCGCCTCACAGGGTAGTCAGCCCCAGCATTTT
TRBJ1-4	once	-	TRBV11-2	CASSLSGIPNEKLFF	TGTGCCAGCAGCTTGTCCGGGATCCCAAATGAAAAACTGTTTTTT
TRBJ1-4	-	TRBD1	TRBV7-9	CASSWGTGDEKLFF	TGTGCCAGCAGCTGGGGGACAGGGGATGAAAAACTGTTTTTT
TRBJ2-1	-	-	TRBV5-1	CASTGASFNEQFF	TGCGCCAGCACTGGGGCTAGCTTCAATGAGCAGTTCTTC
TRBJ2-3	-	-	TRBV5-1	CASSRGQGDTDTQYF	TGCGCCAGCAGCCGAGGGCAGGGAGACACAGATACGCAGTATTTT
TRBJ2-7	-	-	TRBV27	CASRDDGGNRYEQYF	TGTGCCAGCAGAGACGACGGGGGAAATAGATACGAGCAGTACTTC
TRBJ1-2	-	TRBD1	TRBV5-1	CASSLGPGQGGFYTF	TGCGCCAGCAGCTTGGGCCCGGGACAGGGAGGTTTTTACACCTTC